These 11 T cell receptor beta chains came from one sample sequenced in a study of beta chain features in type 1 diabetes. Regarding the study as a whole: In every one of the four CD4+ subsets, TCRB CDR3s were moderately but significantly shorter in Type 1 diabetes patients.

The antigens these receptors bind are not known. The isolated RNA, all of it, was reverse transcribed, so expressed TCRB transcripts were what got sequenced. Only in-frame clones appear in the TCRdb table, and some are missing; sequencing was by immunoSEQ multiplex PCR. The sample lists around 46,000 clones; around 40% were seen once. Source material: stem cell memory CD4+ T cells from blood. The receptors shown here come from a man aged 30-40 years with type 1 diabetes.

This clone was found once. The genes are TRBV30 and TRBJ2-5; 9 bases map to TRBD1. Germline CDR1 GTSNPN, CDR2 SVGIG (reference sequence). The CDR3 is 13 amino acids. V gave up 5 bases and J gave up 5 bases; unmatched junction bases: 6. Written as DNA, the CDR3 is TGTGCCTGGGGGATACAGGGGGCGGAGACCCAGTACTTC. Its translation: CAWGIQGAETQYF.

The chain has TRBV5-1 and TRBJ2-7; D is possibly TRBD1 (6 bases). Trimming pared 4 bases from V and 6 bases from J, leaving 8 bases between. Per germline, CDR1 SGHRS and CDR2 YFSETQ. There are 11 residues in the CDR3. In nucleotides, the CDR3 is TGCGCCAGCAGCCAGGACAGCGAGCAGTACTTC. Residues: CASSQDSEQYF.

The chain employs TRBV7-6 and TRBJ1-4, with D possibly matching TRBD1 (5 bases). The CDR3 is 14 residues long. The germline V gene encodes CDR1 SGHVS and CDR2 FNYEAQ. V was cut by 5 bases and J by 7 bases, with 14 bases left in between. The DNA of the CDR3 is TGTGCCAGCAGCCAACAGGAGATTGGTGAAAAACTGTTTTTT. Translated, it gives CASSQQEIGEKLFF. Full variable domain (remainder filled in from reference TRBV7-6 and TRBJ1-4): GAGVSQSPRYKVTKRGQDVALRCDPISGHVSLYWYRQALGQGPEFLTYFNYEAQQDKSGLPNDRFSAERPEGSISTLTIQRTEQRDSAMYRCASSQQEIGEKLFFGSGTQLSVL.

Only a few counts were recorded for this clone. The chain recombines TRBV7-7 with TRBJ2-1; TRBD2 might be the D (5 bases). Germline lookup yields CDR1 SSHAT and CDR2 FNYEAQ (reference sequence). Trimming took 2 bases from V and 3 from J, leaving 8 bases between them. The CDR3 is 14 residues long. The DNA for the CDR3 is TGTGCCAGCAGCTTAAGCGGAAACTACAATGAGCAGTTCTTC. Translating it yields CASSLSGNYNEQFF. Full variable domain (rest looked up from reference TRBV7-7 and TRBJ2-1): GAGVSQSPRYKVTKRGQDVTLRCDPISSHATLYWYQQALGQGPEFLTYFNYEAQPDKSGLPSDRFSAERPEGSISTLTIQRTEQRDSAMYRCASSLSGNYNEQFFGPGTRLTVL.

The rearrangement uses TRBV7-9 and TRBJ2-5; TRBD2 matches at 10 bases. Trimming took 1 base from V and 1 from J; bases not matched to a gene: 9. The CDR3 is 18 amino acids. Germline CDR1 is SEHNR and CDR2 is FQNEAQ (reference sequence). CDR3 sequence: CASSLVLAGVFSQETQYF. For the CDR3, the DNA is TGTGCCAGCAGCTTAGTCCTAGCGGGAGTTTTTTCCCAAGAGACCCAGTACTTC.

This chain uses TRBV7-2 with TRBJ1-5; no reliable D call. Germline-derived CDR1 and CDR2 are SGHTA and FQGNSA. Trimming shortened V by 2 bases and J by 4 bases, and 6 bases separated the two germline ends. The CDR3 extends over 13 amino acids. CDR3 loop: CASSLTPNQPQHF. Here the CDR3 DNA reads TGTGCCAGCAGCTTAACACCTAATCAGCCCCAGCATTTT.

The V call is TRBV5-1, the J call TRBJ2-2; D is perhaps TRBD1 (5 bases). Trimming took 0 bases from V and 5 from J, leaving 11 bases between them. Germline V gene data show CDR1 as SGHRS and CDR2 as YFSETQ. The CDR3 runs to 15 residues. This CDR3 is CASSLEAGWTGELFF. The CDR3 coding sequence is TGCGCCAGCAGCTTGGAGGCAGGGTGGACCGGGGAGCTGTTTTTT.

Written as DNA, the CDR3 is TGTGCCAGCAGTTACCCTGGGACAGAAGAAGCTTTCTTT. It codes for CASSYPGTEEAFF. This rearrangement joins TRBV6-5 to TRBJ1-1, with TRBD1 identical over 7 bases. The length of the CDR3 is 13 residues. The germline V gene has CDR1 MNHEY and CDR2 SVGAGI. V lost 2 bases and J lost 8; bases outside the gene matches: 5.

This clone turned up a few times. The chain joins TRBV4-2 to TRBJ2-7; 7 bases align to TRBD2. The CDR3 has 14 residues. V trimming: 4 bases; J trimming: 2 bases; junction bases outside the gene matches: 5. Germline CDR1 reads LGHNA; CDR2 reads YNFKEQ. This chain's CDR3 is CASSPREPAYEQYF. The CDR3 DNA is TGTGCCAGCAGCCCGCGGGAGCCCGCCTACGAGCAGTACTTC.

The rearrangement uses TRBV27 and TRBJ2-1; 8 nucleotides agree with TRBD2. The CDR3 spans 15 residues. CDR1 is MNHEY, CDR2 SMNVEV, per germline (reference sequence). After removal of 6 bases from V and 9 bases from J, the junction contained 13 bases not matched to a gene. The CDR3 nucleotides are TGTGCCAGCAGCCCCAAGGGACTAGTAAACGGTGAGCAGTTCTTC. Its translation is CASSPKGLVNGEQFF.

The gene calls are TRBV19 and TRBJ2-1; D gene unclear. Germline V gene data show CDR1 as LNHDA and CDR2 as SQIVND (reference sequence). The CDR3 contains 17 residues. Trimming left V 2 bases short and J 3 bases short, with 17 bases between. CDR3 in DNA: TGTGCCAGTAGTATATCGCCCACTTCCCGCTTCTACAATGAGCAGTTCTTC. It translates to CASSISPTSRFYNEQFF. The whole variable domain, remainder taken from reference TRBV19 and TRBJ2-1, is DGGITQSPKYLFRKEGQNVTLSCEQNLNHDAMYWYRQDPGQGLRLIYYSQIVNDFQKGDIAEGYSVSREKKESFPLTVTSAQKNPTAFYLCASSISPTSRFYNEQFFGPGTRLTVL.